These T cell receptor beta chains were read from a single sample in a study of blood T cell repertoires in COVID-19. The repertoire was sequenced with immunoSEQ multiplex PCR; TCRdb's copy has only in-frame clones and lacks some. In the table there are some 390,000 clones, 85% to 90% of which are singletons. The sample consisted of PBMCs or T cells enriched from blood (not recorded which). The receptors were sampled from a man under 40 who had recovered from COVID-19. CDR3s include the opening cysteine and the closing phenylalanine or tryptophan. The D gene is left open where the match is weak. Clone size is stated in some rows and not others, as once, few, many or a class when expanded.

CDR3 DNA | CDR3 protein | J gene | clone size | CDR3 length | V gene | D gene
TGTGCCAGCAGTGACCCCGTCATAGCGGGAGGGGGCCTGTTCTTC | CASSDPVIAGGGLFF | TRBJ2-1 | . | 15 | TRBV25-1 | TRBD2
TGCGCCAGCAGCGCGGGAACCCACACCGGGGAGCTGTTTTTT | CASSAGTHTGELFF | TRBJ2-2 | . | 14 | TRBV5-1 | .
TGTGCCAGCAGCTCCGCGGGAGGACTAGCAGGAGATACGCAGTATTTT | CASSSAGGLAGDTQYF | TRBJ2-3 | . | 16 | TRBV7-8 | TRBD2
TGTGCCAGCAGTTTGGGACTAGCGGGAGGCGAGCAGTACTTC | CASSLGLAGGEQYF | TRBJ2-7 | . | 14 | TRBV28 | TRBD2
TGCGCCACCCCCAGGACTAGCGGGAGGGCCGAGCAGTACTTC | CATPRTSGRAEQYF | TRBJ2-7 | . | 14 | TRBV5-1 | TRBD2
TGTGCCAGCTCACCACCTGGCAGGGGGCGCGAGACCCAGTACTTC | CASSPPGRGRETQYF | TRBJ2-5 | . | 15 | TRBV18 | TRBD1
TGTGCCAGCACCCCGAGACAGGGGTCCCAAGAGACCCAGTACTTC | CASTPRQGSQETQYF | TRBJ2-5 | . | 15 | TRBV6-5 | TRBD1
TGTGCCAGCAGTCCGACAGGGTATCTTGGCTACACCTTC | CASSPTGYLGYTF | TRBJ1-2 | . | 13 | TRBV6-5 | TRBD1
TGTGCCACAGCAACTAGCGGAAGCTCCTACAATGAGCAGTTCTTC | CATATSGSSYNEQFF | TRBJ2-1 | . | 15 | TRBV24-1 | TRBD2
TGTGCTAGCAGCTTAGGAGCGGGAGTGGCAAATGAGCAGTTCTTC | CASSLGAGVANEQFF | TRBJ2-1 | . | 15 | TRBV7-7 | TRBD2
TGTGCCAGCAGCCCTCAGGGGGCCCCCGGGGAGCTGTTTTTT | CASSPQGAPGELFF | TRBJ2-2 | . | 14 | TRBV7-8 | TRBD1
TGTGCCAGCAGCGTAGCAGGAGGGGAGGGACAGGGGACCTATGGCTACACCTTC | CASSVAGGEGQGTYGYTF | TRBJ1-2 | . | 18 | TRBV9 | TRBD1
TGTGCCAGCACCCTGACTATTGGGGACAATGAGCAGTTCTTC | CASTLTIGDNEQFF | TRBJ2-1 | once | 14 | TRBV6-6 | .
TGTGCCATCGGGGGGCAGAACCTTAGATATGGCTACACCTTC | CAIGGQNLRYGYTF | TRBJ1-2 | . | 14 | TRBV28 | .
TGTGCCGGGGGGACAGGGCTCGATCATGGCTACACCTTC | CAGGTGLDHGYTF | TRBJ1-2 | . | 13 | TRBV7-9 | TRBD1
TGTGCCACCAGTGATTTGCTTTTGGATACGCAGTATTTT | CATSDLLLDTQYF | TRBJ2-3 | . | 13 | TRBV24-1 | .
TGTGCCAGCAGCTCCGAACTAGCGGGAGTAGGTGACTGGTACTTC | CASSSELAGVGDWYF | TRBJ2-7 | . | 15 | TRBV6-5 | TRBD2
TGTGCCAGCAGTTTCGTCCTCCAGGGCACTGAAGCTTTCTTT | CASSFVLQGTEAFF | TRBJ1-1 | . | 14 | TRBV28 | .
TGTGCCAGCAGCCGGGGACTAGCGGGAGGGCGGCAAGAGACCCAGTACTTC | CASSRGLAGGRQETQYF | TRBJ2-5 | . | 17 | TRBV7-9 | TRBD2
TGTGCCAGCAGCTTAGAGGGAGAAAGACCTGAAGCTTTCTTT | CASSLEGERPEAFF | TRBJ1-1 | . | 14 | TRBV11-3 | .
TGTGCCATCAGTGATGGACAGGGCGCCGGAAACACCATATATTTT | CAISDGQGAGNTIYF | TRBJ1-3 | . | 15 | TRBV10-3 | TRBD1
TGTGCCAGCAGAGACAGGGGAAAGCCCCAGCATTTT | CASRDRGKPQHF | TRBJ1-5 | . | 12 | TRBV28 | TRBD1
TGTGCCAGCAGCTTGCCGCGGGCAACGAACACTGAAGCTTTCTTT | CASSLPRATNTEAFF | TRBJ1-1 | . | 15 | TRBV7-9 | .
TGTGCCAGCAGCTTCCTAAATGAGCAGTTCTTC | CASSFLNEQFF | TRBJ2-1 | . | 11 | TRBV9 | .
TGCGCCAGCAGCTCGACAGGGCAAGAGACCCAGTACTTC | CASSSTGQETQYF | TRBJ2-5 | . | 13 | TRBV5-1 | TRBD1
TGTGCCACCAGCAGAGATCGACTAGTCTACGAGCAGTACTTC | CATSRDRLVYEQYF | TRBJ2-7 | . | 14 | TRBV15 | .
TGTGCCAGCAGTCGGGACAGTTCAGATACGCAGTATTTT | CASSRDSSDTQYF | TRBJ2-3 | . | 13 | TRBV28 | TRBD1
TGTGCCAGCAGCTTAGAGAGATACGAGCAGTACTTC | CASSLERYEQYF | TRBJ2-7 | . | 12 | TRBV5-4 | .
TGCAGTGCTAGTGACTCCGGTAGCGCTTCCTACGAGCAGTACTTC | CSASDSGSASYEQYF | TRBJ2-7 | . | 15 | TRBV20-1 | .
TGTGCCGGACGGGAGAACACTGAAGCTTTCTTT | CAGRENTEAFF | TRBJ1-1 | . | 11 | TRBV30 | .
TGTGCCAGTAGTATAGGGGGGGGCATTAATCAGCCCCAGCATTTT | CASSIGGGINQPQHF | TRBJ1-5 | once | 15 | TRBV19 | .